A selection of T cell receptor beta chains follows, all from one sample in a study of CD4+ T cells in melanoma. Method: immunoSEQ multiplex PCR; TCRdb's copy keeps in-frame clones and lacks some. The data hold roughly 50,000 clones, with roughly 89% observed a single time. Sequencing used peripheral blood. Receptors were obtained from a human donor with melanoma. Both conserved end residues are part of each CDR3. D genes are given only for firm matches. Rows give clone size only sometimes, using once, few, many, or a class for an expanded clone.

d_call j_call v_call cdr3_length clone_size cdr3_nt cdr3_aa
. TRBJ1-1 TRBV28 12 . TGTGCCAGCAGCCTCATGAACACTGAAGCTTTCTTT CASSLMNTEAFF
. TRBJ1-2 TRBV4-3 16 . TGCGCCAGCAGCCAAGACGTCGGGGCGGCGAACTATGGCTACACCTTC CASSQDVGAANYGYTF
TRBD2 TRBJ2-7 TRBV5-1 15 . TGCGCCAGCAGCCCTCTAGCGGGGGGGTCGTACGAGCAGTACTTC CASSPLAGGSYEQYF
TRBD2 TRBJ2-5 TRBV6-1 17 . TGTGCCAGCAGTGAAGGCCGGGCTAGCGGGTTAAAAGAGACCCAGTACTTC CASSEGRASGLKETQYF
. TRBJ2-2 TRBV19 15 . TGTGCCAGTAGTATGAAGGCCCTCAGGGCCGGGGAGCTGTTTTTT CASSMKALRAGELFF
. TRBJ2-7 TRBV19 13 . TGTGCCAGTAGTCCCGGTGGCAGCTACGGGCAGTACTTC CASSPGGSYGQYF
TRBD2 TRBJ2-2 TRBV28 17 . TGTGCCAGCAGTTCCCCACTAGCGGGGGCCTATAACGCGGAGCTGTTTTTT CASSSPLAGAYNAELFF
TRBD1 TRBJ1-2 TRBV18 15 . TGTGCCAGCTCACCCGATGACAGGGGGCTATATGGCTACACCTTC CASSPDDRGLYGYTF
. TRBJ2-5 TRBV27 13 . TGTGCCAGCAGTTTATCGCCCCAAGAGACCCAGTACTTC CASSLSPQETQYF
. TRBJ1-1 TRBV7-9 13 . TGTGCCAGCAGCCCCCCAGGGGACACTGAAGCTTTCTTT CASSPPGDTEAFF
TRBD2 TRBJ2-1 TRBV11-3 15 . TGTGCCAGCAGCGGGCTAGCGGGGGATTACAATGAGCAGTTCTTC CASSGLAGDYNEQFF
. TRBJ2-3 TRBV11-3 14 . TGTGCCAGCAGCTTAGGGGCCGGCACAGATACGCAGTATTTT CASSLGAGTDTQYF
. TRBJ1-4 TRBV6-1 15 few TGTGCCAGCACCCTGAACCCCGGACAGTCTGAAAAACTGTTTTTT CASTLNPGQSEKLFF
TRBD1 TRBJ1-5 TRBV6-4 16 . TGTGCCAGCAGGGAATCGGGACAGGCCCTCAATCAGCCCCAGCATTTT CASRESGQALNQPQHF
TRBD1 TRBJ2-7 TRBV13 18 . TGTGCCAGCAGCCTCGACGGGGGACAGGGCCCCTTCTCCTACGAGCAGTACTTC CASSLDGGQGPFSYEQYF
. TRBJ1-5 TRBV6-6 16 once TGTGCCAGCCTCGGGACAAACAGGGATGGGGGTCAGCCCCAGCATTTT CASLGTNRDGGQPQHF
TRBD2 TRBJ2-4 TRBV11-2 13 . TGTGCCAGCAGCTTTAGCGGGGCAAACATTCAGTACTTC CASSFSGANIQYF
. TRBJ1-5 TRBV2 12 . TGTGCCAGCAGTAGAGGGGATCAGCCCCAGCATTTT CASSRGDQPQHF
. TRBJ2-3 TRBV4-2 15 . TGTGCCAGCAGCCAAGAAAGGCCTCTTACAGATACGCAGTATTTT CASSQERPLTDTQYF
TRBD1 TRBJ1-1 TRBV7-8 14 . TGTGCCAGTAAACAGGGGAACATGAACACTGAAGCTTTCTTT CASKQGNMNTEAFF
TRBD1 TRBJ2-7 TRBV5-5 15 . TGTGCCAGCAGCTCCATCCGGGACAGGGCCTACGAGCAGTACTTC CASSSIRDRAYEQYF
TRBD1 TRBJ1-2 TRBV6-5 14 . TGTGCCAGCAGTTACGAGACAGGGATCTATGGCTACACCTTC CASSYETGIYGYTF
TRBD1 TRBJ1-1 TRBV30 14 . TGTGCCTGCGCGGGACAGGGGGCGATCGCTGAAGCTTTCTTT CACAGQGAIAEAFF
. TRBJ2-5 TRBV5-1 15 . TGCGCCAGCAGCTTGGCCCTCCTTGAAGGGGAGACCCAGTACTTC CASSLALLEGETQYF
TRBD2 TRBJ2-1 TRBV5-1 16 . TGCGCCAGCAGCCAGAGACTAGCGGGGGGGAGGAATGAGCAGTTCTTC CASSQRLAGGRNEQFF
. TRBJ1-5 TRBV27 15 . TGTGCCAGCAGTTTATCGGGGACGGGGAATCAGCCCCAGCATTTT CASSLSGTGNQPQHF
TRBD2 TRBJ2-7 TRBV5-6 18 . TGTGCCAGCAGCTCTGCAAGGACCACTTGGACTAGTTCCTACGAGCAGTACTTC CASSSARTTWTSSYEQYF
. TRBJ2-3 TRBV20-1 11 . TGCAGTGCTCGCAAGTTCGATACGCAGTATTTT CSARKFDTQYF